These T cell receptor beta chains were read from a single sample in a study of blood T cell repertoires in COVID-19. Assay: immunoSEQ multiplex PCR; the TCRdb copy retains only in-frame clones and omits some. The sample records 55,000 to 70,000 clones, about 90% being singletons. The sample was peripheral blood. The receptors were sampled from a woman aged 80 or over with COVID-19, enrolled during active disease. CDR3s include the opening cysteine and the closing phenylalanine or tryptophan. Fields, in order: D gene, J gene, V gene, clone size, CDR3 DNA, CDR3 protein. D genes are given only for firm matches. Not all rows give a size; the values are once, few, many and, for expanded clones, a class.

D: TRBD2; J: TRBJ2-5; V: TRBV2; size: -; DNA: TGTGCCAGCTCGAAGGCTAGCGGGGCCCAGTACTTC; CDR3: CASSKASGAQYF
D: -; J: TRBJ2-3; V: TRBV30; size: once; DNA: TGTGCCCTGCAGGGCCATAGCACAGATACGCAGTATTTT; CDR3: CALQGHSTDTQYF
D: -; J: TRBJ1-1; V: TRBV6-5; size: -; DNA: TGTGCCAGCAGTTACTCGTTGAGGGAGATGAACACTGAAGCTTTCTTT; CDR3: CASSYSLREMNTEAFF
D: TRBD2; J: TRBJ2-1; V: TRBV6-1; size: -; DNA: TGTGCCAGCAGTGAAGTACTAGCGGGTCTGGATGAGCAGTTCTTC; CDR3: CASSEVLAGLDEQFF
D: TRBD2; J: TRBJ2-1; V: TRBV5-1; size: -; DNA: TGCGCCAGCAGCTTGGGAACTAGCGGGTTTTCCTACAATGAGCAGTTCTTC; CDR3: CASSLGTSGFSYNEQFF
D: -; J: TRBJ1-3; V: TRBV27; size: -; DNA: TGTGCCAGCAGCCCCGGGGGCTCTGGAAACACCATATATTTT; CDR3: CASSPGGSGNTIYF
D: TRBD1; J: TRBJ2-7; V: TRBV5-1; size: once; DNA: TGCGCCAGCAGCTTTGGGGACAGGGCGAGTGAGCAGTACTTC; CDR3: CASSFGDRASEQYF
D: TRBD1; J: TRBJ2-5; V: TRBV19; size: -; DNA: TGTGCCAGTAGTATAACAGGGGGACAAGAGACCCAGTACTTC; CDR3: CASSITGGQETQYF
D: -; J: TRBJ1-2; V: TRBV5-1; size: -; DNA: TGCGCCAGCAGCTCGGACAGCTATGGCTACACCTTC; CDR3: CASSSDSYGYTF
D: TRBD2; J: TRBJ2-2; V: TRBV27; size: -; DNA: TGTGCCAGCAGTTTCCTAGCGGGGCGAGCGAACACCGGGGAGCTGTTTTTT; CDR3: CASSFLAGRANTGELFF
D: -; J: TRBJ2-7; V: TRBV12-3/TRBV12-4; size: -; DNA: TGTGCCAGCAGTTTAACAGGGAGTAGCGAGCAGTACTTC; CDR3: CASSLTGSSEQYF
D: TRBD1; J: TRBJ2-5; V: TRBV20-1; size: -; DNA: TGCAGTGCCAGTGGGACAGTCGAAGGGACCCAGTACTTC; CDR3: CSASGTVEGTQYF
D: -; J: TRBJ1-3; V: TRBV2; size: -; DNA: TGTGCCAGCAGTGAAGGGTGGGCAGGTGTAAACACCATATATTTT; CDR3: CASSEGWAGVNTIYF
D: TRBD2; J: TRBJ2-7; V: TRBV5-1; size: -; DNA: TGCGCCAGCAGTAATAGCGGGGGGGCAGGGTCCTACGAGCAGTACTTC; CDR3: CASSNSGGAGSYEQYF
D: TRBD2; J: TRBJ2-1; V: TRBV18; size: -; DNA: TGTGCCAGCTCACCACCCCAGCGGGGGTCCTACAATGAGCAGTTCTTC; CDR3: CASSPPQRGSYNEQFF
D: TRBD1; J: TRBJ2-5; V: TRBV10-3; size: -; DNA: TGTGCCACAGCCCAGGGGGCGAGAGAGACCCAGTACTTC; CDR3: CATAQGARETQYF
D: -; J: TRBJ1-4; V: TRBV13; size: once; DNA: TGTGCCAGCAGCCGAGCGGCCCTCGCAGAAAAACTGTTTTTT; CDR3: CASSRAALAEKLFF
D: -; J: TRBJ1-2; V: TRBV6-2/TRBV6-3; size: -; DNA: TGTGCCAGCAGTTACTCGATTGGCCAGACTACGCGGGGTGGCTACACCTTC; CDR3: CASSYSIGQTTRGGYTF
D: -; J: TRBJ2-1; V: TRBV27; size: -; DNA: TGTGCCAGCAGTATCAGGGATAGCTCCTACAATGAGCAGTTCTTC; CDR3: CASSIRDSSYNEQFF
D: -; J: TRBJ1-3; V: TRBV7-9; size: -; DNA: TGTGCCAGCAGCTTAGAGACAGTTGGAAACACCATATATTTT; CDR3: CASSLETVGNTIYF
D: TRBD1; J: TRBJ1-4; V: TRBV18; size: -; DNA: TGTGCCAGCTCACTGAACCAGGGGGTTGGTGAAAAACTGTTTTTT; CDR3: CASSLNQGVGEKLFF
D: -; J: TRBJ1-5; V: TRBV5-1; size: once; DNA: TGCGCCAGCAGCTTGGCGGGGGGTTTGGGTCAGCCCCAGCATTTT; CDR3: CASSLAGGLGQPQHF
D: TRBD1; J: TRBJ2-1; V: TRBV5-1; size: -; DNA: TGCGCCAGCAGCTTCCCGGACAGGGGTTCTTATGAGCAGTTCTTC; CDR3: CASSFPDRGSYEQFF
D: TRBD1; J: TRBJ1-6; V: TRBV19; size: -; DNA: TGTGCCAGCAGGGGGCGGCAATCTAATTCACCCCTCCACTTT; CDR3: CASRGRQSNSPLHF